What follows is one TCR beta chain and its context. The antigen it binds to is not known. Within one base of it there is no much larger clone, and no base qualities were kept. According to the germline V gene, CDR1 reads SNHLY and CDR2 reads FYNNEI. V is pared back by 0 bases and J by 5 bases, with 6 bases lying between the germline termini. The CDR3 contains 13 residues, cysteine and phenylalanine counted. The kept DNA is CDR3 alone, 39 bases in frame from the first base. The sample is drawn from a study of OX40 agonist ivuxolimab in advanced cancers. About the study as a whole: Ivuxolimab was a fully human IgG2 agonistic monoclonal antibody targeting the costimulatory receptor OX40 (CD134). Intravenous ivuxolimab was administered to patients every 2 weeks at six dose levels: 0.01, 0.1, 0.3, 1.5, 3 and 10 mg/kg. The point of sequencing TCRbeta in the periphery was to test whether ivuxolimab changed TCR sequence diversity and drove clonal T-cell expansion. The paper describes the monotherapy dose-escalation part (N ≈ 52 patients) of the phase I trial of ivuxolimab. In the dose-escalation cohort, over 65% of patients were male, and the mean age was about 55 years, with a range of about 23 to 90. Partial responses occurred in three dose-escalation patients, of whom one had hepatocellular carcinoma and two had cutaneous melanoma. Of the roughly 52 dose-escalation patients, hepatocellular carcinoma was present in around 19, melanoma in around 15, renal cell carcinoma in 9 and head and neck cancer in 9. Patients were allowed to have had prior anti-PD-1, anti-PD-L1 or anti-CTLA-4 therapy, and 40% of the dose-escalation patients had previously received checkpoint inhibitors. What the study reported, not specific to this receptor: On average, CD8+ T cells showed more expanded clones than CD4+ T cells after ivuxolimab. Which antigens the clonally expanded peripheral T cells were specific for was not determined. Low levels of normalized T-cell clonal expansion were also seen in some nonresponding patients. At doses of 0.1 to 3.0 mg/kg, clonal expansion of both CD4+ and CD8+ T cells in blood was seen between baseline and week 6. In the 0.1-3.0 mg/kg groups, partial responders were among the patients with the lowest normalized peripheral clonal expansion, particularly in CD8+ T cells.

The trial excluded patients who had a history of autoimmune disease or who were on systemic immunosuppression. Peripheral blood for TCR sequencing was collected from all dose cohorts at baseline, on cycle 4 day 1, and on cycle 7 day 1. Samples came from an open-label, multicenter, first-in-human phase I dose-escalation trial of ivuxolimab. Adults with locally advanced or metastatic melanoma, renal cell carcinoma, hepatocellular carcinoma or head and neck squamous cell carcinoma were enrolled in the trial. Before TCR sequencing, CD4+ T cells and CD8+ T cells were sorted from peripheral blood as separate populations. For sequencing of the TCRbeta CDR3 region, genomic DNA was extracted from the sorted cells. The immunoSEQ Assay was used for sequencing of TCRbeta CDR3 regions. Imported from immuneACCESS, the table was reduced by TCRdb to in-frame sequences with V and J called. These copies leave out some clones; in studies compared against another copy, an unresolved V gene accounts for under half, and the cause of the remainder is not known. The sample yields some 77,000 clones; about 88% were counted once. Around 0.99% of the sample belongs to the ten largest clones.

This clonotype was obtained from an adult with an advanced solid tumor such as melanoma, head and neck, liver or kidney cancer. The material sequenced was CD4+ or CD8+ T cells sorted from blood, taken in a trial of the OX40 agonist ivuxolimab. The rearrangement joined TRBV2 to TRBJ2-3; a tentative D call is TRBD2 (6 bases match). For the CDR3, the sequence is CASSEARGDTQYF. The DNA is as follows: TGTGCCAGCAGTGAAGCGCGGGGAGATACGCAGTATTTT.